A single sample is the source of the 20 T cell receptor beta chains below, sequenced in a study of technical replicates of blood from several donors. Sequencing used immunoSEQ multiplex PCR; TCRdb keeps in-frame clones, though not all of them. The sample contains some 99,000 clones, 95% of which appear only once. The sequencing sample was made of T cells isolated from PBMCs. The receptors here all came from a human donor in good health.

The chain uses TRBV7-9 and TRBJ2-1; D perhaps matches TRBD2 (6 bases). Trimming removed 0 bases from V and 3 bases from J, with 9 bases in between. The CDR3 extends over 15 amino acids. Germline V gives CDR1 SEHNR, CDR2 FQNEAQ (reference sequence). This CDR3 is CASSLAGGHYNEQFF. The CDR3 DNA follows: TGTGCCAGCAGCTTAGCGGGAGGTCACTACAATGAGCAGTTCTTC.

The V gene is TRBV2, the J gene TRBJ2-2; D is perhaps TRBD2 (6 bases). The CDR3 sequence is 16 residues long. CDR1 and CDR2 from the germline V gene are SNHLY and FYNNEI. V was cut by 6 bases and J by 4 bases, with 18 bases left in between. Written as DNA, the CDR3 is TGTGCCAGCAGGCCGGGACTCCTCCCAATCACCGGGGAGCTGTTTTTT. Translating it yields CASRPGLLPITGELFF.

This chain links TRBV2 with TRBJ2-1, with a possible D match to TRBD2 (6 bases). Germline values: CDR1 SNHLY, CDR2 FYNNEI. Between the trimmed V and J ends, which lost 3 bases and 7 bases, there was a span of 16 bases. CDR3 length equals 15 residues. The CDR3 here is CASSEGGGAPNEQFF. CDR3 DNA sequence: TGTGCCAGCAGTGAGGGTGGCGGGGCCCCGAATGAGCAGTTCTTC.

V gene TRBV19 combines with J gene TRBJ1-5; TRBD1 matches at 10 bases. The V gene end was trimmed by 5 bases and the J gene end by 5 bases; junction bases not matched to a gene: 9. The CDR3 is made up of 16 amino acids. In germline, CDR1 is LNHDA, CDR2 SQIVND (reference sequence). DNA for the CDR3: TGTGCCAGTAGTGGAGGGGACAGGGGTTTTTATCAGCCCCAGCATTTT. Amino acid sequence: CASSGGDRGFYQPQHF.

The chain recombines TRBV6-1 with TRBJ2-2; 8 positions match TRBD1. CDR1 MNHNS and CDR2 SASEGT come from the germline V gene. The CDR3 length is 12 residues. The CDR3, as DNA: TGTGTCGCAGGGGGCTTCACCGGGGAGCTGTTTTTT. Protein sequence: CVAGGFTGELFF.

The chain combines TRBV10-3 with TRBJ2-4, with a weak D call TRBD1 (6 bases). The CDR3 has 17 residues. Germline V CDR1 and CDR2: ENHRY, SYGVKD. V shed 4 bases and J shed 1 base, with 17 bases lying between them. CDR3 nucleotides: TGTGCCATCAGTGGGAAAGGGGACAAGTCTGCCAAAAACATTCAGTACTTC. Translation: CAISGKGDKSAKNIQYF.

In DNA form, the CDR3 reads TGTGCCAGTAGTATAGACCGAGGAGGACAGACTACGTGGGGCTACACCTTC. This translates into CASSIDRGGQTTWGYTF. This chain links TRBV19 with TRBJ1-2; tentative D call: TRBD1 (6 bases). Germline CDR1 and CDR2: LNHDA and SQIVND (reference sequence). Trimming stripped 0 bases from V and 8 bases from J, with 22 bases between. The CDR3 runs to 17 residues.

The chain is built from TRBV11-2 and TRBJ2-1; D might be TRBD2 (7 bases). Germline CDR1 and CDR2: SGHAT and FQNNGV. V gave up 5 bases and J gave up 4 bases, with 18 bases separating them. CDR3 length: 16 residues. CDR3 protein: CASSLSWGGRYNEQFF. The CDR3 nucleotides read TGTGCCAGCAGCCTCTCTTGGGGGGGGCGGTACAATGAGCAGTTCTTC.

The chain recombines TRBV5-1 with TRBJ2-5; D call uncertain. CDR3 size: 13 residues. V lost 2 bases to trimming and J lost 0 bases, with 5 bases between them. From germline, CDR1 is SGHRS and CDR2 YFSETQ. The CDR3 coding sequence is TGCGCCAGCAGCTTCCAGTACCAAGAGACCCAGTACTTC. This sequence encodes CASSFQYQETQYF. Filled out from reference TRBV5-1 and TRBJ2-5, the complete variable domain reads KAGVTQTPRYLIKTRGQQVTLSCSPISGHRSVSWYQQTPGQGLQFLFEYFSETQRNKGNFPGRFSGRQFSNSRSEMNVSTLELGDSALYLCASSFQYQETQYFGPGTRLLVL.

This clone was picked up a small number of times. This chain uses TRBV29-1 with TRBJ1-2; TRBD1 agrees at 10 bases. This CDR3 is 15 amino acids long. With 6 bases clipped from V and 2 bases from J, the junction kept 9 bases outside the gene matches. Germline CDR1 SQVTM, CDR2 ANQGSEA. CDR3 region: CSVGQGGTRNYGYTF. DNA for the CDR3: TGCAGCGTCGGACAGGGGGGGACGAGAAACTATGGCTACACCTTC. Supplemented by reference TRBV29-1 and TRBJ1-2, the full variable domain reads SAVISQKPSRDICQRGTSLTIQCQVDSQVTMMFWYRQQPGQSLTLIATANQGSEATYESGFVIDKFPISRPNLTFSTLTVSNMSPEDSSIYLCSVGQGGTRNYGYTFGSGTRLTVV.

The chain carries TRBV30 and TRBJ2-7, with a possible D match to TRBD2 (6 bases). This CDR3 contains 13 residues. Germline V gene lookup returns CDR1 GTSNPN and CDR2 SVGIG (reference sequence). Trimming took 5 bases from V and 6 from J, leaving 17 bases between them. CDR3 sequence: CAWSGVLDSEQYF. The CDR3 coding sequence is TGTGCCTGGTCGGGGGTCTTGGATTCCGAGCAGTACTTC.

This chain links TRBV27 with TRBJ2-7; the match to TRBD1 covers 12 bases. With V trimmed by 6 bases and J by 1 base, 13 bases remained unmatched. Germline V gene lookup returns CDR1 MNHEY and CDR2 SMNVEV (reference sequence). This CDR3 contains 18 residues. The CDR3 sequence is CASRSSPGQGASSYEQYF. DNA for the CDR3: TGTGCCAGCAGATCATCGCCGGGACAGGGGGCGTCTTCCTACGAGCAGTACTTC.

The rearrangement joins TRBV2 to TRBJ1-2; D uncertain. V was cut by 4 bases and J by 0 bases, with 9 bases left in between. Germline V CDR1 and CDR2: SNHLY, FYNNEI. The CDR3 is 14 amino acids. The CDR3 reads CASSVSRANYGYTF. The CDR3 coding sequence is TGTGCCAGCAGTGTTAGTCGGGCTAACTATGGCTACACCTTC.

The rearrangement links TRBV5-1 to TRBJ1-5; TRBD1 matches at 10 bases. The CDR3 length is 15 residues. Germline CDR1 and CDR2: SGHRS and YFSETQ. The trim removed 4 bases at V and 3 bases at J, leaving 4 bases unmatched. For the CDR3, the DNA is TGCGCCAGCAGCATGGGGACAGGGGTCAATCAGCCCCAGCATTTT. Amino acid sequence: CASSMGTGVNQPQHF.

This chain joins TRBV10-3 and TRBJ2-7; D might be TRBD1 (5 bases). CDR1 is ENHRY and CDR2 is SYGVKD in the germline V gene. Trimming left V 6 bases short and J 3 bases short, with 9 bases between. The CDR3 is 12 amino acids. CDR3 region: CAIRPDSYEQYF. CDR3 nucleotide sequence: TGTGCCATCAGACCCGACAGCTACGAGCAGTACTTC.

The rearrangement uses TRBV7-9 and TRBJ2-3; D not certain. V was clipped by 5 bases and J by 1 base, with 7 bases between them. Germline loops: CDR1 SEHNR, CDR2 FQNEAQ (reference sequence). The CDR3 spans 13 residues. For the CDR3, the DNA is TGTGCCAGCAGCCCCCGGGGCACAGATACGCAGTATTTT. Translated, it gives CASSPRGTDTQYF.

The genes are TRBV11-2 and TRBJ2-1, with D possibly matching TRBD2 (5 bases). This CDR3 is built from 15 residues. Germline V lookup: CDR1 SGHAT, CDR2 FQNNGV. The germline V and J ends were trimmed by 1 base and 0 bases, with 7 bases remaining between them. The DNA of the CDR3 is TGTGCCAGCAGCTTAGCGGGGAGCTCCTACAATGAGCAGTTCTTC. Its protein product is CASSLAGSSYNEQFF.

The rearrangement links TRBV5-1 to TRBJ1-1; a possible D gene is TRBD1 (6 bases). The V end lost 7 bases, the J end lost 7 bases, and 20 bases lay between the germline ends. This CDR3 has 14 residues. Germline CDR1 is SGHRS and CDR2 is YFSETQ. CDR3: CASSRTAASHEAFF. CDR3 nucleotides: TGCGCCAGCTCCCGGACAGCGGCGTCACATGAAGCTTTCTTT.

This chain uses TRBV7-3 with TRBJ2-7; D is ambiguous. CDR1 is SGHTA, CDR2 FQGTGA, per germline. The CDR3 runs 13 residues. Trimming cost V 2 bases and J 1 base, with 6 bases left between them. The CDR3 DNA follows: TGTGCCAGCAGCTTAGAGGAATCCTACGAGCAGTACTTC. Translated, it gives CASSLEESYEQYF.

The gene calls are TRBV2 and TRBJ1-4; D is ambiguous. The CDR3 length is 11 residues. The V gene's germline CDR1 is SNHLY and CDR2 FYNNEI. V was clipped by 4 bases and J by 6 bases, with 3 bases between them. CDR3 nucleotide sequence: TGTGCCAGCAGTGTCTATGAAAAACTGTTTTTT. Translated: CASSVYEKLFF.